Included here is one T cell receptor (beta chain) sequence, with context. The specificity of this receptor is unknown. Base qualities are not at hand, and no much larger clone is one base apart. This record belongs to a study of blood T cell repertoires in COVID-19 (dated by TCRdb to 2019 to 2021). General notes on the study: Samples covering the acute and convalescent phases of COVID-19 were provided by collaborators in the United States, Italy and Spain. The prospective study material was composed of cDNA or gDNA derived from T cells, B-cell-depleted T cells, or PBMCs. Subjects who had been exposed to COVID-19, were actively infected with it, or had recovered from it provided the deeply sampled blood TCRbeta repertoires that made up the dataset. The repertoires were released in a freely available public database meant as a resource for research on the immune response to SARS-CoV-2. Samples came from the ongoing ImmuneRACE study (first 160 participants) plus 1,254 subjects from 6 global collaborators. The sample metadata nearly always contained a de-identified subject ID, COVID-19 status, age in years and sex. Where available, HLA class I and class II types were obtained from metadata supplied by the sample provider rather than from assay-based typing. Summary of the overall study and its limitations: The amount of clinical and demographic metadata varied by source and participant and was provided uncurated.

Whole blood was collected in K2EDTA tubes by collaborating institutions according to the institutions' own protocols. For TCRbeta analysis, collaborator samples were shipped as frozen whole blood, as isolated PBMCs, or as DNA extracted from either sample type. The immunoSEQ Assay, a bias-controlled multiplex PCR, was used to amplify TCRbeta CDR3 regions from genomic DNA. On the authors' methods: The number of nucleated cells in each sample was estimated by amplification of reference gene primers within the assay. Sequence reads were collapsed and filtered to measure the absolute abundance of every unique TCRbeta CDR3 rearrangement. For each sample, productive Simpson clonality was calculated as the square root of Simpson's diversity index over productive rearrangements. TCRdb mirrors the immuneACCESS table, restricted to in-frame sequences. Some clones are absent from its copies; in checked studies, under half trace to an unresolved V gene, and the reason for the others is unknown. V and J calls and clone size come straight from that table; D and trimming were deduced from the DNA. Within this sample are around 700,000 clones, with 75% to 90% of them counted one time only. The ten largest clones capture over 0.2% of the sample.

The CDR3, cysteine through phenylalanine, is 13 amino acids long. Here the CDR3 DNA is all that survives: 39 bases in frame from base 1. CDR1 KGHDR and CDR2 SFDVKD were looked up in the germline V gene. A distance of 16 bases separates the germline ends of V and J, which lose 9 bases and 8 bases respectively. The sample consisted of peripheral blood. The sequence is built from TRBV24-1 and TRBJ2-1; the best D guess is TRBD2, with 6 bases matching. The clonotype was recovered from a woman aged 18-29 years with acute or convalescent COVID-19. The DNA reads TGTGCCACCCGACTAGGGGCCCGGGATGAGCAGTTCTTC. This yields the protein CATRLGARDEQFF.